The rows below give T cell receptor beta chains drawn from one sample of a study of cytomegalovirus exposure and HLA in healthy donors. Generated by immunoSEQ multiplex PCR, the TCRdb table keeps only in-frame clones and is missing some. The repertoire holds 150,000 to 200,000 clones, with about 13% as singletons. Sample: PBMCs. The receptors stem from a man in his fifties in good health and CMV-seropositive. CDR3s include the opening cysteine and the closing phenylalanine or tryptophan. A D gene is named only where the DNA matches it firmly. Some rows have no size entry. The others give once, few or many, or a class for an expanded clone.

CDR3 protein | CDR3 DNA | clone size | V gene | D gene | J gene
CASRSDRGLNYGYTF | TGTGCCAGCAGATCCGACAGGGGCCTTAACTATGGCTACACCTTC | . | TRBV13 | TRBD1 | TRBJ1-2
CASSFRTGERATEAFF | TGTGCCAGCAGCTTCCGTACAGGGGAAAGGGCCACTGAAGCTTTCTTT | few | TRBV7-6 | TRBD1 | TRBJ1-1
CASSLRTSGASTDTQYF | TGTGCCAGCAGCTTGAGGACTAGCGGAGCTAGCACAGATACGCAGTATTTT | . | TRBV5-6 | TRBD2 | TRBJ2-3
CASSPGTSGSQETQYF | TGTGCCAGCTCACCAGGGACTAGCGGGAGTCAAGAGACCCAGTACTTC | . | TRBV18 | TRBD2 | TRBJ2-5
CASGSRAGGSYNEQFF | TGCGCCAGCGGATCCCGAGCGGGGGGGTCCTACAATGAGCAGTTCTTC | . | TRBV4-3 | TRBD2 | TRBJ2-1
CASGFQGQGLPGNQPQHF | TGTGCTAGTGGTTTTCAGGGACAGGGGCTCCCGGGCAATCAGCCCCAGCATTTT | few | TRBV12-5 | TRBD1 | TRBJ1-5
CASSQSDRASEELFF | TGTGCCAGCAGCCAATCGGACAGGGCATCTGAGGAACTGTTTTTT | . | TRBV7-9 | TRBD1 | TRBJ1-4
CASSLPGLAKNIQYF | TGTGCCAGCAGCTTGCCGGGACTAGCCAAAAACATTCAGTACTTC | . | TRBV13 | . | TRBJ2-4
CASSSTVGGYEQYF | TGCGCCAGCAGCTCAACCGTGGGGGGGTACGAGCAGTACTTC | few | TRBV5-1 | TRBD2 | TRBJ2-7
CASSVGGAGGRETQYF | TGTGCCAGCAGCGTAGGAGGAGCGGGGGGGCGAGAGACCCAGTACTTC | . | TRBV9 | TRBD2 | TRBJ2-5
CASSQDPGVISPLHF | TGCGCCAGCAGCCAAGATCCAGGGGTGATTTCACCCCTCCACTTT | few | TRBV4-1 | . | TRBJ1-6
CAFRQGTGVGQPQHF | TGTGCCTTTCGTCAGGGGACAGGAGTTGGTCAGCCCCAGCATTTT | few | TRBV30 | TRBD1 | TRBJ1-5
CASSDLGQGFSTEAFF | TGCGCCAGCAGTGACTTAGGACAAGGCTTTTCTACTGAAGCTTTCTTT | . | TRBV10-2 | . | TRBJ1-1
CASSLLQANGYTF | TGTGCCAGCAGCTTACTACAGGCTAATGGCTACACCTTC | . | TRBV7-9 | . | TRBJ1-2
CASSRRQGTNYGYTF | TGTGCCAGCAGTCGCCGACAGGGGACTAACTATGGCTACACCTTC | . | TRBV27 | TRBD1 | TRBJ1-2
CASSRPGANVLTF | TGTGCCAGCAGTCGTCCTGGGGCCAACGTCCTGACTTTC | . | TRBV28 | . | TRBJ2-6
CASSLGQVYGYTF | TGTGCCAGCAGCTTAGGACAGGTCTATGGCTACACCTTC | . | TRBV7-2 | . | TRBJ1-2
CASSLVVLNYGYTF | TGTGCCAGCAGCTTAGTAGTATTGAACTATGGCTACACCTTC | . | TRBV7-9 | . | TRBJ1-2
CAIRPGQGISTDTQYF | TGTGCCATCAGACCGGGACAGGGGATTAGCACAGATACGCAGTATTTT | . | TRBV10-3 | TRBD1 | TRBJ2-3
CASSSPTGGVTEAFF | TGTGCCAGCAGTTCCCCGACGGGGGGGGTTACTGAAGCTTTCTTT | few | TRBV7-8 | . | TRBJ1-1